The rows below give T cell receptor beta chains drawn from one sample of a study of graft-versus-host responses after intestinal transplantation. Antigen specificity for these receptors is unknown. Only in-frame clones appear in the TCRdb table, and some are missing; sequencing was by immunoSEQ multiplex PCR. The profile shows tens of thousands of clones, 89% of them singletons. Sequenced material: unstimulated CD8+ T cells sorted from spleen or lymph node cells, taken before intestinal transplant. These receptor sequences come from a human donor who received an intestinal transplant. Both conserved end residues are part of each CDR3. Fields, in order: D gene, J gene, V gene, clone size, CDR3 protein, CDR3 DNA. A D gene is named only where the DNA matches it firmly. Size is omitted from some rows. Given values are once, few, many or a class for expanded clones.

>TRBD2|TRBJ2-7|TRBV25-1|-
CASSEYFCSAGGACEQYF
TGTGCCAGCAGTGAATATTTCTGCTCAGCGGGGGGAGCTTGCGAGCAGTACTTC
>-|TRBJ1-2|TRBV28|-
CASSLPPGAENYGYTF
TGTGCCAGCAGTTTACCCCCAGGGGCCGAGAACTATGGCTACACCTTC
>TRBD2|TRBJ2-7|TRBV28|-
CASSLFRGGDEQYF
TGTGCCAGCAGTTTATTTAGGGGAGGGGACGAGCAGTACTTC
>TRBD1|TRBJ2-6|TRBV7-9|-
CASSSSSGTGVDGANVLTF
TGTGCCAGCAGCTCGTCATCCGGGACAGGGGTCGACGGGGCCAACGTCCTGACTTTC
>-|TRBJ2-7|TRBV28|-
CASRKTGEQYF
TGTGCCAGCAGGAAGACAGGCGAGCAGTACTTC
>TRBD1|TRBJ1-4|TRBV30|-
CAWSHQGGLVEKLFF
TGTGCCTGGAGTCATCAAGGGGGCCTGGTTGAAAAACTGTTTTTT
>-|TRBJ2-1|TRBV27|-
CASAQQGRGYNEQFF
TGTGCCAGCGCCCAGCAGGGGAGAGGCTACAATGAGCAGTTCTTC
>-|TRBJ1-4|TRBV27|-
CASSLSGVWNEKLFF
TGTGCCAGCAGTTTATCAGGGGTATGGAATGAAAAACTGTTTTTT
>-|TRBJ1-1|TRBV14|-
CASSQEGWGGTEAFF
TGTGCCAGCAGCCAAGAAGGGTGGGGGGGCACTGAAGCTTTCTTT
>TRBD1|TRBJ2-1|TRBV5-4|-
CASSSVDLQGDEQFF
TGTGCCAGCAGCTCCGTAGATCTGCAGGGGGATGAGCAGTTCTTC
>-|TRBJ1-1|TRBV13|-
CASSSRRGNTEAFF
TGTGCCAGCAGCTCTCGACGGGGAAACACTGAAGCTTTCTTT
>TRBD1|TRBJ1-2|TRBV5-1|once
CASSHGQEGPTHYGYTF
TGCGCCAGCAGCCACGGACAGGAGGGACCTACCCATTATGGCTACACCTTC
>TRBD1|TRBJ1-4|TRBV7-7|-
CASSLRQGEDEKLFF
TGTGCTAGCAGCCTGAGACAGGGGGAAGATGAAAAACTGTTTTTT
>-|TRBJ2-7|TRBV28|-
CASSRPSGSYEQYF
TGTGCCAGCAGTCGCCCCAGTGGCTCCTACGAGCAGTACTTC
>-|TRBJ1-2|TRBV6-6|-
CASSRRGRLYGYTF
TGTGCCAGCAGTCGCAGAGGGCGCCTCTATGGCTACACCTTC
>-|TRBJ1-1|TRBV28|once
CASSLGIYGDSEFTEAFF
TGTGCCAGCAGTTTAGGGATCTACGGGGACTCGGAATTCACTGAAGCTTTCTTT
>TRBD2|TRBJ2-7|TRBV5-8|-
CASSLGSGAGGDEQYF
TGTGCCAGCAGCCTGGGGAGCGGAGCGGGAGGCGACGAGCAGTACTTC
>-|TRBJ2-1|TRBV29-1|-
CSVELYNEQFF
TGCAGCGTTGAATTATACAATGAGCAGTTCTTC
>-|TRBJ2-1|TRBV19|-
CASSMDGQGIDEQFF
TGTGCCAGTAGTATGGATGGGCAGGGGATCGATGAGCAGTTCTTC
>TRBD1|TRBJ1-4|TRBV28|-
CASSLRTGATNEKLFF
TGTGCCAGCAGTTTAAGGACAGGGGCAACTAATGAAAAACTGTTTTTT
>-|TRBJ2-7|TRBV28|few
CASSLGDAYEQYF
TGTGCCAGCAGTTTGGGCGATGCCTACGAGCAGTACTTC
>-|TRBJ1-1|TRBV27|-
CASSLSGQGKGEAFF
TGTGCCAGCAGTTTATCGGGGCAGGGGAAGGGAGAAGCTTTCTTT
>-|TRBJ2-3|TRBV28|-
CASSLTLFGDLSTDTQYF
TGTGCCAGCAGTTTAACCCTTTTTGGAGATCTTAGCACAGATACGCAGTATTTT
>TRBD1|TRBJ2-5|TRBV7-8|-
CASSLPQGTGGQETQYF
TGTGCCAGCAGCTTACCTCAAGGGACAGGGGGCCAAGAGACCCAGTACTTC
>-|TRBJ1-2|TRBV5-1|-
CASSLGNGRTNYGYTF
TGCGCCAGCAGCTTGGGAAATGGGAGGACTAACTATGGCTACACCTTC
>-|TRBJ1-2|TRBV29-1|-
CSVPPEDDPYGYTF
TGCAGCGTTCCCCCGGAGGACGACCCCTATGGCTACACCTTC
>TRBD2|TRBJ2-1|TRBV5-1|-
CASSFLAGALRGPYNEQFF
TGCGCCAGCAGCTTTTTGGCGGGAGCGTTAAGGGGCCCCTACAATGAGCAGTTCTTC
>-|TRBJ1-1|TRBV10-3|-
CAISERDTEAFF
TGTGCCATCAGTGAGCGGGACACTGAAGCTTTCTTT
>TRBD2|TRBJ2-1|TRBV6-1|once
CASRVGGRPSNEQFF
TGTGCCAGCAGGGTAGGCGGGAGGCCTAGTAATGAGCAGTTCTTC
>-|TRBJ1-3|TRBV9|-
CASSVTDSGNTIYF
TGTGCCAGCAGCGTGACAGATTCTGGAAACACCATATATTTT
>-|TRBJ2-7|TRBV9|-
CASSVSVSSYEQYF
TGTGCCAGCAGCGTCTCGGTCTCGTCCTACGAGCAGTACTTC
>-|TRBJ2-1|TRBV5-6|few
CASSLIVGGYNEQFF
TGTGCCAGCAGCTTAATAGTGGGGGGATACAATGAGCAGTTCTTC
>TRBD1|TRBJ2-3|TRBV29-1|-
CSVAGGGTDTQYF
TGCAGCGTTGCAGGGGGAGGCACAGATACGCAGTATTTT
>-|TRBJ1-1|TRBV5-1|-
CASSFGGLVTEAFF
TGCGCCAGCAGCTTCGGGGGGTTGGTCACTGAAGCTTTCTTT
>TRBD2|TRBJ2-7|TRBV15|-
CATSRDPQREGFGYEQYF
TGTGCCACCAGCAGAGATCCCCAGCGGGAGGGCTTCGGGTACGAGCAGTACTTC
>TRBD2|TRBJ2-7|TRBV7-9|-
CASSLGVGVAGIYEQYF
TGTGCCAGCAGCTTAGGAGTGGGGGTAGCGGGAATTTACGAGCAGTACTTC
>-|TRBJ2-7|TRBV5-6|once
CASSFGTGSYEQYF
TGTGCCAGCAGCTTTGGAACAGGGTCCTACGAGCAGTACTTC
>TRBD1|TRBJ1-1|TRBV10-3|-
CAISRQGITEAFF
TGTGCCATCAGTAGACAGGGAATCACTGAAGCTTTCTTT